This entry features one T cell receptor beta chain sequence. This clonotype was counted ten times or more. Its antigen specificity is not known. No base qualities exist here, and no much larger clone lies one base off it. The library came from 5' RACE. A second PCR of roughly 6 to 11 cycles was run with a J-beta primer mix and a sample-barcoded 5' primer. Each TCR beta cDNA molecule received a unique molecular identifier from a template-switch 5' adaptor carrying 12 random nucleotides. Each sample yielded at least 3 million CDR3-containing paired-end reads. The Mint cDNA synthesis kit, primed by a TRBC-specific oligonucleotide, was used to synthesize first-strand cDNA from all RNA. After uracil-DNA glycosylase treatment, a first 18-cycle PCR used universal primers M1SS and BC2_uni_R on all cDNA. In the paper's pipeline: For normalization, 1 million high-quality reads were randomly selected from each sample, with every read carrying a distinct molecular identifier. Reads with shared molecular identifiers were discarded instead of being binned into consensus sequences. MiTCR, set to a Q25 quality threshold and the strictest error-elimination algorithm, was used for CDR3 identification, clonotype clustering and error correction. Lower-bound total TCR beta diversity was estimated with a nonparametric unseen species model using Euler transformation. TCRdb reworked the public reads: Q25 trimming with fastp, MiXCR clone assembly, productive beta chains retained. Here each entry gathers all rows of one CDR3 protein and keeps the most common genes and DNA. These V and J calls originate from TCRdb's pipeline instead of the authors' own analysis. Counted in this sample were fewer than 2 million distinct CDR3 sequences; about two fifths of them appeared once. The ten largest clones add up to roughly 23% of the sample.

This record belongs to a study of blood T cells in healthy people across ages (dated by TCRdb to the mid-2010s). Study-level background: Template switching captured roughly one uniquely barcoded TCR beta cDNA molecule per two T cells in model experiments. The study measured age-related changes in TCR beta repertoire diversity using deep sequencing normalized with unique cDNA molecular identifiers. The donors were divided into four age groups: young (average around 15 years), middle-aged (about 40), aged (roughly 60) and long-lived (82). To avoid experimental bias, donors of different ages were randomly spread across the sequencing lanes. Using the same blood draw, the study looked at two additional independent replicas of 1 million unique cDNA reads for two donors, one aged 18 to 30 and the other aged 80 or older. Study-wide findings and limitations: The long-lived group showed more naive CD4+ T cells, fewer expanded clones and increased TCR diversity than the aged group, suggesting age selection. Since profiling was done on bulk unsorted PBMCs, naive and antigen-experienced compartments could not be conclusively compared. There was a strong correlation between observed TCR beta diversity and the percentage of naive T cells measured by flow cytometry. Observed TCR beta diversity per million T cells fell roughly linearly with age, and a significant reduction was already apparent by age approximately 41. Estimates of total diversity from one million sequenced T cells were regarded as lower bounds and underestimates. The CMV infection status of donors was not known, potentially confounding age-related changes in expanded clonotypes.

The CDR3 sequence holds 14 residues, the cysteine and phenylalanine included. Just the 42-base CDR3 DNA is kept, in frame starting at base 1. CDR1 and CDR2 (SGHRS, YFSETQ) derive from the germline V gene. V is shortened by 0 bases, J by 8 bases, and the region joining them spans 12 bases. The donors were a few dozen Caucasian individuals from Russia, aged roughly 6 to 95 years, who were systemically healthy. Around 10 milliliters of peripheral blood were collected from each donor into EDTA-treated Vacutainer tubes. Ficoll-Paque density-gradient centrifugation was used to isolate PBMCs, with at least 6.5 million per sample. Total RNA, at least 5.5 micrograms per sample, was extracted from PBMCs with Trizol reagent. For every donor, an aliquot of PBMCs went through flow cytometry to measure the percentages of naive CD45RAhigh/CD27high T cells.

The V and J segments used are TRBV5-1 and TRBJ2-1, with the D gene not clear enough to name. Specimen: blood. The receptor's source is a human donor in good health. The CDR3 region reads CASSLGDFRDEQFF. The sequence in DNA is TGCGCCAGCAGCTTGGGTGATTTTAGGGATGAGCAGTTCTTC.